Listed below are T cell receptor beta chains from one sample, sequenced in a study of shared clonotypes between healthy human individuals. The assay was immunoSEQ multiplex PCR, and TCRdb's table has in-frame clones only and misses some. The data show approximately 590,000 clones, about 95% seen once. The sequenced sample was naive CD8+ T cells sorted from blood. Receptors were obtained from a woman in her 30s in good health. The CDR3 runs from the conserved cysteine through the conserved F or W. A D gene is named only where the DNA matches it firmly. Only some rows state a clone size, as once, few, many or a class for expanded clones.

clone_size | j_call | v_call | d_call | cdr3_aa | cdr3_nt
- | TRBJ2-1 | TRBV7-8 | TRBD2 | CASSSLTPLAGGSNEQFF | TGTGCCAGCAGCTCTCTAACCCCCTTAGCGGGAGGTAGCAATGAGCAGTTCTTC
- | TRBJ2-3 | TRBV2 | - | CASADYTDTQYF | TGTGCCAGCGCCGATTACACAGATACGCAGTATTTT
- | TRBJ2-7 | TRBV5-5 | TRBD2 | CASSLGASGYYEQYF | TGTGCCAGCAGCTTGGGTGCTAGCGGGTACTACGAGCAGTACTTC
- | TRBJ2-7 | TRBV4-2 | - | CASSQDVAGAYEQYF | TGTGCCAGCAGCCAAGACGTGGCAGGGGCCTACGAGCAGTACTTC
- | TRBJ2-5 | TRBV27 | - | CASSLGASVETQYF | TGTGCCAGCAGTTTAGGAGCTAGCGTAGAGACCCAGTACTTC
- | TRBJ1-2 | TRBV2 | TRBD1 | CASTPGQGPTNYGYTF | TGTGCCAGCACCCCGGGACAGGGACCGACAAACTATGGCTACACCTTC
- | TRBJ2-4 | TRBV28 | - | CASSLRGGINIQYF | TGTGCCAGCAGTCTTCGCGGAGGGATCAACATTCAGTACTTC
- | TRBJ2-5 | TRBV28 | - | CASSPPIPDGQETQYF | TGTGCCAGCAGCCCACCGATCCCCGATGGGCAAGAGACCCAGTACTTC
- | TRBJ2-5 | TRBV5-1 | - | CASTGGTDQETQYF | TGCGCCAGCACGGGTGGGACTGATCAAGAGACCCAGTACTTC
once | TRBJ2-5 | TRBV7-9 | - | CASSGRTFPHFQETQYF | TGTGCCAGCAGCGGTCGGACTTTTCCCCACTTCCAAGAGACCCAGTACTTC
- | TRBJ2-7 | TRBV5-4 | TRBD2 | CASSTGLAATYEQYF | TGTGCCAGCAGCACGGGACTAGCGGCGACCTACGAGCAGTACTTC
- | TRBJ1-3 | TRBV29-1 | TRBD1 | CSVGTVGNTIYF | TGCAGCGTCGGGACAGTAGGAAACACCATATATTTT
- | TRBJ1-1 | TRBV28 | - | CASKMLAGLGTEAFF | TGTGCCAGCAAGATGTTGGCAGGGTTAGGCACTGAAGCTTTCTTT
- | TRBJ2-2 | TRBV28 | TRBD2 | CASSLYYSGTEGTGELFF | TGTGCCAGCAGTTTATATTATAGCGGGACGGAGGGCACCGGGGAGCTGTTTTTT
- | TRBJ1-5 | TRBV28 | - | CASSYTDNQPQHF | TGTGCCAGCAGTTACACAGACAATCAGCCCCAGCATTTT
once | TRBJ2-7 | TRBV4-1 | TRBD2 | CASSQVWAGGNEQYF | TGCGCCAGCAGCCAAGTTTGGGCGGGGGGTAACGAGCAGTACTTC
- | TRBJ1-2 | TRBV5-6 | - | CASSFGTDYGYTF | TGTGCCAGCAGCTTCGGGACGGACTATGGCTACACCTTC
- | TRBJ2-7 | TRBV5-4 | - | CASSWDTGEQYF | TGTGCCAGCAGCTGGGACACCGGTGAGCAGTACTTC
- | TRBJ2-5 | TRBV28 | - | CASSPTVGRDGETQYF | TGTGCCAGCAGTCCTACGGTGGGGCGGGACGGCGAGACCCAGTACTTC
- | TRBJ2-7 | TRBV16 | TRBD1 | CASSHDTGAPYEQYF | TGTGCCAGCAGCCACGACACAGGGGCGCCCTACGAGCAGTACTTC
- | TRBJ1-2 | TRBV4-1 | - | CASSQARRDGGYTF | TGCGCCAGCAGCCAAGCTCGCAGGGACGGTGGCTACACCTTC
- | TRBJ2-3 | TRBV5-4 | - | CASSSIDTQYF | TGTGCCAGCAGCTCAATAGATACGCAGTATTTT
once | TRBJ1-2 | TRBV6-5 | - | CATEDRSRGYTF | TGTGCCACCGAGGATAGATCGCGGGGCTACACCTTC
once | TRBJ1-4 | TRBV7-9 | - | CASSLQIRVTNEKLFF | TGTGCCAGCAGCTTACAGATCAGGGTAACTAATGAAAAACTGTTTTTT
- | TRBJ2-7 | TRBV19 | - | CASSIIQGYEQYF | TGTGCCAGTAGTATCATACAGGGCTACGAGCAGTACTTC
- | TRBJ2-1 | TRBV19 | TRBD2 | CASSTPGGGNEQFF | TGTGCCAGTAGTACGCCCGGCGGGGGGAATGAGCAGTTCTTC
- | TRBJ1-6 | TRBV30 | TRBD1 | CAWSLGQGGSPLHF | TGTGCCTGGAGTCTCGGACAGGGAGGTTCACCCCTCCACTTT
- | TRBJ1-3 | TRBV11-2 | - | CASSLGGGSGNTIYF | TGTGCCAGCAGCCTGGGGGGGGGAAGTGGAAACACCATATATTTT
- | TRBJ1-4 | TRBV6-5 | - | CASSYRGLNEKLFF | TGTGCCAGCAGTTACCGGGGCTTAAATGAAAAACTGTTTTTT
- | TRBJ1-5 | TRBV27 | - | CASSPDIGSSNQPQHF | TGTGCCAGCAGTCCAGACATAGGGAGCAGCAATCAGCCCCAGCATTTT
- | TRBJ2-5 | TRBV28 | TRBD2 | CASDGRAERHQETQYF | TGTGCCAGCGATGGGAGGGCTGAGCGGCACCAAGAGACCCAGTACTTC
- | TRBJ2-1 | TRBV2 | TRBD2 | CASSGGTSGRPEQFF | TGTGCCAGCAGTGGAGGGACTAGCGGGAGACCTGAGCAGTTCTTC
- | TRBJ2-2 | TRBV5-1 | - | CASSLDPTGELFF | TGCGCCAGCAGCTTGGACCCCACCGGGGAGCTGTTTTTT